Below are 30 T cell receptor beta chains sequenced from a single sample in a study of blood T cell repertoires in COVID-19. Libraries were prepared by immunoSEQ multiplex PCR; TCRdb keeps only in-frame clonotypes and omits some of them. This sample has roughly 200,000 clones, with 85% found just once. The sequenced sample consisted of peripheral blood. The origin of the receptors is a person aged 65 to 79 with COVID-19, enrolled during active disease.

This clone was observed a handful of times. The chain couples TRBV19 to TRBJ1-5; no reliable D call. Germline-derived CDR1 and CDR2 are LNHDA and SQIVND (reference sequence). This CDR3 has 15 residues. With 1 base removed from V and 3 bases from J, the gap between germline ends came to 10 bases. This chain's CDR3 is CASSIGRVDNQPQHF. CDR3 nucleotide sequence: TGTGCCAGTAGTATAGGCCGGGTCGACAATCAGCCCCAGCATTTT.

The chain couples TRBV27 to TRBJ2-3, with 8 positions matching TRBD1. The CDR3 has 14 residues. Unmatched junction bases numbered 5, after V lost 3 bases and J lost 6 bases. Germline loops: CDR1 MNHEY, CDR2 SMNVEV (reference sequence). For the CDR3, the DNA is TGTGCCAGCAGTTTGGGCAGGGGGCTGGATACGCAGTATTTT. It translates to CASSLGRGLDTQYF.

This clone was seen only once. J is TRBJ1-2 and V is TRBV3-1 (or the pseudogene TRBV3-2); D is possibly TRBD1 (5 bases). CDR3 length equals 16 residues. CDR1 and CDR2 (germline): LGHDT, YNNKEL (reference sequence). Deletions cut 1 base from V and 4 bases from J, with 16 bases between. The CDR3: CASSQVQGFQVYGYTF. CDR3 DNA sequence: TGTGCCAGCAGCCAAGTGCAGGGTTTCCAGGTCTATGGCTACACCTTC.

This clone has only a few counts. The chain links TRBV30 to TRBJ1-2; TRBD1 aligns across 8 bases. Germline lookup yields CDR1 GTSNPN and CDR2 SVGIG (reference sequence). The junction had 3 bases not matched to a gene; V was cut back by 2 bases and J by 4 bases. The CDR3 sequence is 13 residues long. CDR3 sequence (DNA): TGTGCCTGGAGTCCAGGGGGCGGCTATGGCTACACCTTC. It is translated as CAWSPGGGYGYTF.

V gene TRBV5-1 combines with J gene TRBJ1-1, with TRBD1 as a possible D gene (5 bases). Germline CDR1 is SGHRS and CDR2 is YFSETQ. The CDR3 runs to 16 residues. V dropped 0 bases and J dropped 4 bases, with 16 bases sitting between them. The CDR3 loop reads CASSLETRGVSTEAFF. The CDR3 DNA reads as TGCGCCAGCAGCTTGGAGACCCGGGGGGTAAGCACTGAAGCTTTCTTT. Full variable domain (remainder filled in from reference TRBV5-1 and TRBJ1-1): KAGVTQTPRYLIKTRGQQVTLSCSPISGHRSVSWYQQTPGQGLQFLFEYFSETQRNKGNFPGRFSGRQFSNSRSEMNVSTLELGDSALYLCASSLETRGVSTEAFFGQGTRLTVV.

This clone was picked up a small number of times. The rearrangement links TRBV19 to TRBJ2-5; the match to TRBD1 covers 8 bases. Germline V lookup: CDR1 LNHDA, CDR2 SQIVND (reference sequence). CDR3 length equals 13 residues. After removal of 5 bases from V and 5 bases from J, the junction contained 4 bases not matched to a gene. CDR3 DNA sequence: TGTGCCAGTAGTCCGACAGGGGCCGAGACCCAGTACTTC. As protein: CASSPTGAETQYF.

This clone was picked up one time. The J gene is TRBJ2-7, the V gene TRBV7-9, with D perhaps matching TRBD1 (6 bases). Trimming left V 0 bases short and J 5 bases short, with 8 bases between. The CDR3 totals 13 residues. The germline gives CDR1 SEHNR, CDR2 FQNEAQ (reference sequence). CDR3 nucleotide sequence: TGTGCCAGCAGCTTAGCAGGGGGTAACGAGCAGTACTTC. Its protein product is CASSLAGGNEQYF.

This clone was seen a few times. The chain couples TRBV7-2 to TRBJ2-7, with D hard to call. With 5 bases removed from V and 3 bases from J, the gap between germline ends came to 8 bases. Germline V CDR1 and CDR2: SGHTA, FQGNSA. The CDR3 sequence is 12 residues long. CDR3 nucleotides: TGTGCCAGCAGCCCTACAGACTACGAGCAGTACTTC. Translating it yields CASSPTDYEQYF.

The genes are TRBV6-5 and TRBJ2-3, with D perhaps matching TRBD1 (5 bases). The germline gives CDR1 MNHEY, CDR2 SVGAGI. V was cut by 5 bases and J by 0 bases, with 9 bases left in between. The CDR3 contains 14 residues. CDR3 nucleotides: TGTGCCAGCAGTAGGACAAGAAGCACAGATACGCAGTATTTT. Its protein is CASSRTRSTDTQYF.

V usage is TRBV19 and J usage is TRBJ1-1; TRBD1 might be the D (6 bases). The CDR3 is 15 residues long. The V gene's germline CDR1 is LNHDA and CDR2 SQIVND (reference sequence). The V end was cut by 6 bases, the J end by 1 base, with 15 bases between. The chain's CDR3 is CASRGGNRANTEAFF. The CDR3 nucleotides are TGTGCCAGTAGGGGAGGGAACAGGGCGAACACTGAAGCTTTCTTT.

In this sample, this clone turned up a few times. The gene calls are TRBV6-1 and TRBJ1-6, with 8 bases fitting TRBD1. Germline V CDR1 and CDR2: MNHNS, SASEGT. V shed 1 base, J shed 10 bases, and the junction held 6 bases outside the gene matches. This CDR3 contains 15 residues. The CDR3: CASSEVVRGRSPLHF. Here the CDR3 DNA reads TGTGCCAGCAGTGAAGTGGTCAGGGGGCGATCACCCCTCCACTTT.

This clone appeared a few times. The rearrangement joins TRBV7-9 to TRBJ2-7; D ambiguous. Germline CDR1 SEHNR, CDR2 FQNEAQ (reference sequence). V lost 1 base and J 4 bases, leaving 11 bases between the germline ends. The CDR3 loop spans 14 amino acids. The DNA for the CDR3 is TGTGCCAGCAGCTTAGTCACTTACCCATACGAGCAGTACTTC. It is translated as CASSLVTYPYEQYF.

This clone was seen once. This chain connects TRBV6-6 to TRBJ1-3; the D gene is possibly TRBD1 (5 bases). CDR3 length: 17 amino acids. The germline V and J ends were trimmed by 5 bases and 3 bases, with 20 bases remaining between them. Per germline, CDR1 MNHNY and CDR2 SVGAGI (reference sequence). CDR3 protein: CASSRRHQGLFGNTIYF. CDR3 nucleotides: TGTGCCAGCAGTCGGCGCCATCAGGGACTGTTTGGAAACACCATATATTTT.

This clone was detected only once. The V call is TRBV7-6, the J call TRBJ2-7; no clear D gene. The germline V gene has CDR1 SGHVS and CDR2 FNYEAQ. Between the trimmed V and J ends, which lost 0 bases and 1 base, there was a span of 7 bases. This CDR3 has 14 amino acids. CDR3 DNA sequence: TGTGCCAGCAGCTTAGCTACAGCTTCCTACGAGCAGTACTTC. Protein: CASSLATASYEQYF.

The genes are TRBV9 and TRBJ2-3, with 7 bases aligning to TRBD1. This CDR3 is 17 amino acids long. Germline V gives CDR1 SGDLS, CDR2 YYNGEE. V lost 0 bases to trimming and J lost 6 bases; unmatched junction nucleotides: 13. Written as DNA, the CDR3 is TGTGCCAGCAGCGTAGTCCCTATATCTTTGACAGGGGATACGCAGTATTTT. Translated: CASSVVPISLTGDTQYF.

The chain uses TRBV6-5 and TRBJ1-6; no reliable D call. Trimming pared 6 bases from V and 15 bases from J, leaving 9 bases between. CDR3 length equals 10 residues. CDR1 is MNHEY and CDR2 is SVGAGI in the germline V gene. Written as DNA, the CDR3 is TGTGCCAGCAGGTCAGAACGCCTCCACTTT. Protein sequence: CASRSERLHF.

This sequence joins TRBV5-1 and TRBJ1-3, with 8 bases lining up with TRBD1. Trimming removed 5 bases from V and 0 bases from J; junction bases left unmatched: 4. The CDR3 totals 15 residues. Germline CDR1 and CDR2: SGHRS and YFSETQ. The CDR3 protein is CASSPTGGSGNTIYF. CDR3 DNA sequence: TGCGCCAGCAGTCCTACAGGGGGCTCTGGAAACACCATATATTTT.

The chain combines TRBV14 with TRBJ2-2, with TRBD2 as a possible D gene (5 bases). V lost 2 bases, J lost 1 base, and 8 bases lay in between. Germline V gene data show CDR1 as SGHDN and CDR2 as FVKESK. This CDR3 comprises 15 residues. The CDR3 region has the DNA TGTGCCAGCAGCCAATTAGGAGGGAACACCGGGGAGCTGTTTTTT. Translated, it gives CASSQLGGNTGELFF.

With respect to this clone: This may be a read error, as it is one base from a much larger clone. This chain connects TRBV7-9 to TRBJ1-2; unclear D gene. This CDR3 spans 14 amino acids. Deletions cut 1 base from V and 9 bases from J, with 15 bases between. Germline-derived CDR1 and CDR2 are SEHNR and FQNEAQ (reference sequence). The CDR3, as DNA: TGTGCCAGCAGCTTAGGTTCTACCCTGTATAGCTACACCTTC. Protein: CASSLGSTLYSYTF.

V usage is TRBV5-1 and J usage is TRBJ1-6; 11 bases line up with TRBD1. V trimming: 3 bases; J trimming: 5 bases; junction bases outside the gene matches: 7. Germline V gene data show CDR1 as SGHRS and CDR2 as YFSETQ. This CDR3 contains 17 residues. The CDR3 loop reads CASSSGQGARDNSPLHF. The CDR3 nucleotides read TGCGCCAGCAGCTCTGGACAGGGGGCGCGGGATAATTCACCCCTCCACTTT.

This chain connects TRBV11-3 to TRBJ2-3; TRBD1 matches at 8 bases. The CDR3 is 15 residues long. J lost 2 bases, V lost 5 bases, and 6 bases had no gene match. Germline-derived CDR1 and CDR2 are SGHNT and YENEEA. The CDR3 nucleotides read TGTGCCAGCAGCACCCGACAGGGGACCACAGATACGCAGTATTTT. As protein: CASSTRQGTTDTQYF.

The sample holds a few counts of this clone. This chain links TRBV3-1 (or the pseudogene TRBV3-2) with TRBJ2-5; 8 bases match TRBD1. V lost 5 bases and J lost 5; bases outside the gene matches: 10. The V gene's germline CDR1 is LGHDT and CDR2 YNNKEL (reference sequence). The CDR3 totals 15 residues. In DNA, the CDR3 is TGTGCCAGCAGCAACCAGGGAGGACAGGGTGAGACCCAGTACTTC. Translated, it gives CASSNQGGQGETQYF.

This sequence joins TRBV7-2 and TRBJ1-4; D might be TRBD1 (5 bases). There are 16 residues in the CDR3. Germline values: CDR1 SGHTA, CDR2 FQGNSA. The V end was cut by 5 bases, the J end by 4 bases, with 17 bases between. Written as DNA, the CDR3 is TGTGCCAGCAGCCTGCAGCCGGGGGTAGTTAATGAAAAACTGTTTTTT. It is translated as CASSLQPGVVNEKLFF.

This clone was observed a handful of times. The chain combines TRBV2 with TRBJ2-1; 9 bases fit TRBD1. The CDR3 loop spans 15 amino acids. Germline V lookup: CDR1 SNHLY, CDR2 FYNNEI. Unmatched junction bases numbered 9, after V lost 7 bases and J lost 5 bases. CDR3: CASILRGTGNNEQFF. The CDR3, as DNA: TGTGCCAGCATCCTTAGAGGGACAGGGAACAATGAGCAGTTCTTC.

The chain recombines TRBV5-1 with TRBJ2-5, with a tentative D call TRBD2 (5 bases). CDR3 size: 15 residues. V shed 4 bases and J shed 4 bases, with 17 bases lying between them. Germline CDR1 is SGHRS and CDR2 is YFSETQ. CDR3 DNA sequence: TGCGCCAGCAGCATGGAGCCGGGGAGTTCAGAGACCCAGTACTTC. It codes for CASSMEPGSSETQYF.

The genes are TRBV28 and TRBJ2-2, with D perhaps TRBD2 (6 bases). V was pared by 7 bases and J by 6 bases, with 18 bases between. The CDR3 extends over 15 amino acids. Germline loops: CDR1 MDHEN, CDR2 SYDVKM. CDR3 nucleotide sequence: TGTGCCAGCACCTTAAGGCGGTCGGGGGCCGGGGAGCTGTTTTTT. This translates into CASTLRRSGAGELFF.

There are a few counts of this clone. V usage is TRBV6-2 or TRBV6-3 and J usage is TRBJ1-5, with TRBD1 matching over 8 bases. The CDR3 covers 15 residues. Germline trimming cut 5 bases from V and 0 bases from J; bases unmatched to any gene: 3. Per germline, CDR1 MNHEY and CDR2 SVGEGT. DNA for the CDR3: TGTGCCAGCAGTAAAGACAGGGGTAGCAATCAGCCCCAGCATTTT. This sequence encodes CASSKDRGSNQPQHF.

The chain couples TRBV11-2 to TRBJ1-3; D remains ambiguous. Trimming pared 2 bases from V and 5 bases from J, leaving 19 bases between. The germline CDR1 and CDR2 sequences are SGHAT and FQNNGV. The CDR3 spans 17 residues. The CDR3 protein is CASSLKSIPRFRNTIYF. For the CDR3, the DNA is TGTGCCAGCAGCTTAAAGTCCATTCCTAGGTTCCGAAACACCATATATTTT.

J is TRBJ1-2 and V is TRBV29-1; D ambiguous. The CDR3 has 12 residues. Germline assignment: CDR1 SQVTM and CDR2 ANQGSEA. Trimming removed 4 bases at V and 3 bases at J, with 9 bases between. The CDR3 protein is CSVVVGDYGYTF. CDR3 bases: TGCAGCGTTGTTGTCGGGGACTATGGCTACACCTTC.

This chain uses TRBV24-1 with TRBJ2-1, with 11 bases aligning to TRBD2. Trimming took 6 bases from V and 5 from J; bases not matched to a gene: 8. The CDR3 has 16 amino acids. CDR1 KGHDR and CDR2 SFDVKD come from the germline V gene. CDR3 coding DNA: TGTGCCACCAGTTTAGGCGGGACTAGCGGACACAATGAGCAGTTCTTC. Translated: CATSLGGTSGHNEQFF.